Below, 5 T cell receptor beta chains from the same sample are listed, as sequenced in a study of blood T cell repertoires in COVID-19. Assay used: immunoSEQ multiplex PCR; TCRdb lists only in-frame clones, some missing. The sample lists some 140,000 clones, around three quarters seen once, with around 1.7% in the top ten. Sequenced sample: peripheral blood. The receptors come from a man older than 75 with acute or convalescent COVID-19.

The gene calls are TRBV10-1 and TRBJ2-1, with 8 bases that match TRBD1. V shed 4 bases and J 4 bases; nucleotides not matched to a gene: 0. CDR3 size: 13 residues. The germline gives CDR1 WNHNN, CDR2 SYGVQD (reference sequence). CDR3 sequence: CASSGDRYNEQFF. In nucleotides, the CDR3 is TGCGCCAGCAGTGGGGACAGGTACAATGAGCAGTTCTTC.

The chain combines TRBV2 with TRBJ1-5; 7 bases map to TRBD1. The length of the CDR3 is 14 residues. Germline V lookup: CDR1 SNHLY, CDR2 FYNNEI. J was trimmed by 7 bases and V by 3 bases; bases with no gene match: 6. CDR3 sequence reads: CASSDLDRSQPQHF. For the CDR3, the DNA is TGTGCCAGCAGTGATTTGGACAGGTCCCAGCCCCAGCATTTT.

The table lists this clone with a few counts. The chain carries TRBV29-1 and TRBJ1-4, with a possible D match to TRBD1 (5 bases). There are 13 residues in the CDR3. The V end was cut by 6 bases, the J end by 6 bases, with 14 bases between. The germline gives CDR1 SQVTM, CDR2 ANQGSEA. The CDR3: CSVPGGSDEKLFF. The CDR3 coding sequence is TGCAGCGTCCCCGGGGGGTCGGATGAAAAACTGTTTTTT.

V gene TRBV9 combines with J gene TRBJ2-1; perhaps TRBD1 as D (8 bases). Per germline, CDR1 SGDLS and CDR2 YYNGEE. CDR3 length: 19 amino acids. Trimming removed 1 base from V and 0 bases from J, with 20 bases in between. The CDR3 loop reads CASSVYTGGVPSSYNEQFF. CDR3 nucleotides: TGTGCCAGCAGCGTATACACAGGGGGGGTCCCGAGCTCCTACAATGAGCAGTTCTTC.

This CDR3 reads CASSLALGTTTDTQYF. The CDR3 nucleotides read TGCGCCAGCAGCTTGGCCTTGGGGACTACGACAGATACGCAGTATTTT. This rearrangement joins TRBV5-1 to TRBJ2-3, with 7 nucleotides matching TRBD2. The V gene end was trimmed by 0 bases and the J gene end by 3 bases; junction bases not matched to a gene: 7. In germline, CDR1 is SGHRS, CDR2 YFSETQ. This CDR3 contains 16 residues.